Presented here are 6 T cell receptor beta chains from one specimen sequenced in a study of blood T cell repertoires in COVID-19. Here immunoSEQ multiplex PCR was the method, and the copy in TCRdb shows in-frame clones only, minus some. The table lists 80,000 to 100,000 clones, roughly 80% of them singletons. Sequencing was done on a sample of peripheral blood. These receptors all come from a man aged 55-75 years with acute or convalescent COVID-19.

CDR3 bases: TGTGCCAGCTCACCAGGGACTAGCGGGTTCGATGAGCAGTTCTTC. Translated: CASSPGTSGFDEQFF. J is TRBJ2-1 and V is TRBV18, with TRBD2 identical over 12 bases. CDR1 is KGHSH and CDR2 is LQKENI in the germline V gene. The CDR3 totals 15 residues. J was trimmed by 8 bases and V by 2 bases; bases with no gene match: 4.

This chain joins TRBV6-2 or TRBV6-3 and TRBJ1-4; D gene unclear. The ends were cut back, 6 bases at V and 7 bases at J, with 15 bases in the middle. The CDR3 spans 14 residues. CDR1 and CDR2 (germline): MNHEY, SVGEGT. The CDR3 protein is CASSQSGFGEKLFF. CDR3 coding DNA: TGTGCCAGCAGCCAGTCGGGGTTTGGTGAAAAACTGTTTTTT.

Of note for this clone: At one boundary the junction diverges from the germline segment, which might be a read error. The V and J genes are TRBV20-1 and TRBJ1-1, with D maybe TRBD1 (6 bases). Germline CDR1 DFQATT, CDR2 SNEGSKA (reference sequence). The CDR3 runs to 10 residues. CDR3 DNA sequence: TGCAGTGCTATAGACGGGGGGGCTCTCTTT. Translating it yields CSAIDGGALF.

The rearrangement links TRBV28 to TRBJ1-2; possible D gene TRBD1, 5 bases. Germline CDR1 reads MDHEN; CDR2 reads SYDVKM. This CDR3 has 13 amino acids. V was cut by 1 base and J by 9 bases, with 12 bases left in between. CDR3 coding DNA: TGTGCCAGCAGTTTATCACAGGAGAGGAGCTACACCTTC. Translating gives CASSLSQERSYTF.

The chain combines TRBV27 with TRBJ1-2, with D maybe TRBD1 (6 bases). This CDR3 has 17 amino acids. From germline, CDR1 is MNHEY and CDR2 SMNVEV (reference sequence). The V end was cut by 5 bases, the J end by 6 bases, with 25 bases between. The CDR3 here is CASSPMTGTRSRDGYTF. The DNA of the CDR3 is TGTGCCAGCAGTCCGATGACCGGGACAAGGTCTCGGGATGGCTACACCTTC.

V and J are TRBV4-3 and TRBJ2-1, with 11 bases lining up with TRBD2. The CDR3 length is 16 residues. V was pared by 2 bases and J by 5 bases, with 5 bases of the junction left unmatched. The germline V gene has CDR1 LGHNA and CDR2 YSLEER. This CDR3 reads CASSQTSGSFNNEQFF. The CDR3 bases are TGCGCCAGCAGCCAAACTAGCGGGAGTTTTAACAATGAGCAGTTCTTC.